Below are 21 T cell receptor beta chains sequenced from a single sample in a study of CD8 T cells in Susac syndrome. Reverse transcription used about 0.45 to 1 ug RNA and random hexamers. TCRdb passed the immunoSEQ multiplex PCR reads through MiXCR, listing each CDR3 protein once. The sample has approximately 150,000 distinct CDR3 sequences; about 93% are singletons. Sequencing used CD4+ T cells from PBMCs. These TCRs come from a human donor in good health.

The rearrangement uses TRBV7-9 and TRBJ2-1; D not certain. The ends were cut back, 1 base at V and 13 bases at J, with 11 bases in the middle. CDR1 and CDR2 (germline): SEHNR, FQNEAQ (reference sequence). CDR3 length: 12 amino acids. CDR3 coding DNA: TGTGCCAGCAGCTTAGTGGAGACTCTACAGTTCTTC. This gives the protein CASSLVETLQFF.

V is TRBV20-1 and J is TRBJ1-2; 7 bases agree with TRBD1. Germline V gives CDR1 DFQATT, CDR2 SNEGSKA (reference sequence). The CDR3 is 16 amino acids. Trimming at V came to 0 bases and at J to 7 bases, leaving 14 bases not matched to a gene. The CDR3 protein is CSARDRQGFGLSGYTF. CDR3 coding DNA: TGCAGTGCTAGAGACCGACAGGGTTTTGGTTTGTCTGGCTACACCTTC.

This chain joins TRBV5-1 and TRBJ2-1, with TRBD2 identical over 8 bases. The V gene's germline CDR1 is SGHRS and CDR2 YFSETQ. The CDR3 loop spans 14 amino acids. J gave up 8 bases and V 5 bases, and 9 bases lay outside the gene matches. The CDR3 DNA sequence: TGCGCCAGCAGTCGACGTAGCGGGGCCGATGAGCAGTTCTTC. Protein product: CASSRRSGADEQFF.

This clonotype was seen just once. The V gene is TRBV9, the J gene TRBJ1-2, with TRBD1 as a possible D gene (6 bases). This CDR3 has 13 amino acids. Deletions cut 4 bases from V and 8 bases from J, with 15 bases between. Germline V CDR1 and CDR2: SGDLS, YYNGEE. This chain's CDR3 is CASSPRQDEGYTF. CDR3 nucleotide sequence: TGTGCCAGCAGCCCCCGACAGGATGAGGGCTACACCTTC. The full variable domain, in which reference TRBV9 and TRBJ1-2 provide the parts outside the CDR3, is DSGVTQTPKHLITATGQRVTLRCSPRSGDLSVYWYQQSLDQGLQFLIQYYNGEERAKGNILERFSAQQFPDLHSELNLSSLELGDSALYFCASSPRQDEGYTFGSGTRLTVV.

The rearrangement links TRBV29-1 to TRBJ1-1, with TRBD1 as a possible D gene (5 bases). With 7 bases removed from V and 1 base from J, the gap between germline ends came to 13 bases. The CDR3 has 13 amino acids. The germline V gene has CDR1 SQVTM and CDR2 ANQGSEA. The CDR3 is CSARRGGNTEAFF. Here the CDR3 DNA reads TGCAGCGCCCGACGGGGGGGGAACACTGAAGCTTTCTTT.

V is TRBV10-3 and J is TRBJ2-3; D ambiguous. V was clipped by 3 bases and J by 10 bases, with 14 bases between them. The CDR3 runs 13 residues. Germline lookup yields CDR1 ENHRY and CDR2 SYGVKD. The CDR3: CAISERENDAQYF. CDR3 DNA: TGTGCCATCAGTGAAAGGGAAAACGACGCGCAGTATTTT.

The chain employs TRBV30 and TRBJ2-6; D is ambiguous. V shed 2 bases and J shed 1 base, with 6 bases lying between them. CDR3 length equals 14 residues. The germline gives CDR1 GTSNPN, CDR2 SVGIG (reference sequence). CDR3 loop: CAWSTESGANVLTF. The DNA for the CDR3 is TGTGCCTGGAGTACAGAGTCTGGGGCCAACGTCCTGACTTTC.

The CDR3 sequence is CASSLGDRAYEKLFF. In nucleotides, the CDR3 is TGTGCCAGCAGCTTAGGGGACAGGGCTTATGAAAAACTGTTTTTT. This sequence joins TRBV7-9 and TRBJ1-4; 9 positions agree with TRBD1. The length of the CDR3 is 15 residues. The germline CDR1 and CDR2 sequences are SEHNR and FQNEAQ (reference sequence). J gave up 6 bases and V 1 base, and 3 bases lay outside the gene matches. Full variable domain (outside the CDR3, taken from reference TRBV7-9 and TRBJ1-4): DTGVSQNPRHKITKRGQNVTFRCDPISEHNRLYWYRQTLGQGPEFLTYFQNEAQLEKSRLLSDRFSAERPKGSFSTLEIQRTEQGDSAMYLCASSLGDRAYEKLFFGSGTQLSVL.

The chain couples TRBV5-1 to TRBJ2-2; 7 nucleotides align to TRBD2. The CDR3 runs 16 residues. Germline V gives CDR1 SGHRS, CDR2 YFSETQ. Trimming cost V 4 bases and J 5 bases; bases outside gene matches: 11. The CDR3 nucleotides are TGCGCCAGCAGCCTCCTCTTGCGGGGAGGGACCGGGGAGCTGTTTTTT. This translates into CASSLLLRGGTGELFF.

CDR3 sequence (DNA): TGCGCCAGCAGACAGGGTCTTGGGGGCGAGCAGTACTTC. Its translation: CASRQGLGGEQYF. The rearrangement uses TRBV5-1 and TRBJ2-7; a weak D match, TRBD1 (6 bases). V was clipped by 5 bases and J by 6 bases, with 15 bases between them. The CDR3 covers 13 residues. Germline CDR1 SGHRS, CDR2 YFSETQ.

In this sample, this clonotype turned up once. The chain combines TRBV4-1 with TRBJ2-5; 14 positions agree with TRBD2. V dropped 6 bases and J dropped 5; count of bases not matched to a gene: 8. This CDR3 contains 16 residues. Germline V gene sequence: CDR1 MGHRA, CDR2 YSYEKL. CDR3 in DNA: TGCGCCAGCAGGATACGACTAGCGGGGGGGCCGGAGACCCAGTACTTC. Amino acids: CASRIRLAGGPETQYF.

CDR3 DNA: TGCAGTGCAGCGGGGGGCCCTTGGGGGGAGCAGTACTTC. Protein sequence: CSAAGGPWGEQYF. This chain connects TRBV20-1 to TRBJ2-7, with 9 nucleotides matching TRBD2. CDR3 length equals 13 residues. Per germline, CDR1 DFQATT and CDR2 SNEGSKA (reference sequence). The ends lost 6 bases at V and 7 bases at J; junction bases unmatched: 10.

The CDR3 loop is CASSEAQGGPYGYTF. The DNA of the CDR3 is TGTGCCAGCAGCGAAGCGCAGGGAGGTCCCTATGGCTACACCTTC. The chain combines TRBV7-2 with TRBJ1-2, with a possible D match to TRBD1 (5 bases). The CDR3 contains 15 residues. The germline V gene encodes CDR1 SGHTA and CDR2 FQGNSA. Trimming pared 5 bases from V and 4 bases from J, leaving 17 bases between.

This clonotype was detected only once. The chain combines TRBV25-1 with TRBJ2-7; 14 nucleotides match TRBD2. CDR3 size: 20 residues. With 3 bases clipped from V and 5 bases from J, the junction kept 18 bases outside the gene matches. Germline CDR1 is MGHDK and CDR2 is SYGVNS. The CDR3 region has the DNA TGTGCCAGCAGTGATACAGGGGGAAGGACTAGCGGGGGGACACCCCACGAGCAGTACTTC. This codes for CASSDTGGRTSGGTPHEQYF.

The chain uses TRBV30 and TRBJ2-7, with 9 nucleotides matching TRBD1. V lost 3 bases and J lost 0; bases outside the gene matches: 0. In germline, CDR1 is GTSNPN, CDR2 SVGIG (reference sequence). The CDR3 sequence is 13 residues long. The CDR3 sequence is CAWRGQGSYEQYF. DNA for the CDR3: TGTGCCTGGAGGGGACAGGGCTCCTACGAGCAGTACTTC.

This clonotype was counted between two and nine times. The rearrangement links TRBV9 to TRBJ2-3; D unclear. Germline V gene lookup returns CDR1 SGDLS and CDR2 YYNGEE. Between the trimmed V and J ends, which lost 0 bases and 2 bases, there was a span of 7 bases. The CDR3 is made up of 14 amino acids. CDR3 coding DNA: TGTGCCAGCAGCGTAGGCGGACCCACAGATACGCAGTATTTT. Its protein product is CASSVGGPTDTQYF. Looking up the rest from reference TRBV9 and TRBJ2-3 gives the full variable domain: DSGVTQTPKHLITATGQRVTLRCSPRSGDLSVYWYQQSLDQGLQFLIQYYNGEERAKGNILERFSAQQFPDLHSELNLSSLELGDSALYFCASSVGGPTDTQYFGPGTRLTVL.

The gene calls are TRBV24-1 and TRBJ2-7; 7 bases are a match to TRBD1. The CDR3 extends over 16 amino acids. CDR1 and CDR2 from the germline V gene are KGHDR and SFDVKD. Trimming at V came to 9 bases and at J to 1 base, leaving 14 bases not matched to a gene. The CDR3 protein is CATGEGGTQSSYEQYF. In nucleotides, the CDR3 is TGTGCCACCGGAGAAGGGGGCACGCAGAGTTCCTACGAGCAGTACTTC.

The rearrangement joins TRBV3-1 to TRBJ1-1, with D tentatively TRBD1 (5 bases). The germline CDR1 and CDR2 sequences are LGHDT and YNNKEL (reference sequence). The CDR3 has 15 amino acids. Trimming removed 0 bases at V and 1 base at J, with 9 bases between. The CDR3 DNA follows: TGTGCCAGCAGCCAAGATACTGGGGGGAACACTGAAGCTTTCTTT. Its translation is CASSQDTGGNTEAFF.

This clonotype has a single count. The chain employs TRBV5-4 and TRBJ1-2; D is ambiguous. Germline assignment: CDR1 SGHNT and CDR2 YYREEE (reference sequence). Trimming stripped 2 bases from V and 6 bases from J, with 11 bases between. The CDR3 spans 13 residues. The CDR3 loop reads CASSLPQTDGYTF. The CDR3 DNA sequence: TGTGCCAGCAGCTTACCCCAAACGGATGGCTACACCTTC.

The CDR3: CSAHPGTPYEQYF. The CDR3 DNA follows: TGCAGTGCCCATCCCGGGACCCCCTACGAGCAGTACTTC. This sequence joins TRBV20-1 and TRBJ2-7; D tentatively reads TRBD1 or TRBD2 (5 bases each). Per germline, CDR1 DFQATT and CDR2 SNEGSKA (reference sequence). The CDR3 contains 13 residues. Trimming cost V 6 bases and J 2 bases, with 14 bases left between them.

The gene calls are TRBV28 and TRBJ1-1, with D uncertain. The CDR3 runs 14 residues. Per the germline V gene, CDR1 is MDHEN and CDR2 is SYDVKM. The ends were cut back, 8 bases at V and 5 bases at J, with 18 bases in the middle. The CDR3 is CASFTATSGTEAFF. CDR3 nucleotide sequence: TGTGCCAGCTTCACAGCGACCTCAGGAACTGAAGCTTTCTTT.